The 13 T cell receptor beta chains in this list originate from one sample, sequenced in a study of human T cells and chemical hapten exposure. The time point: patch test 2, 6 weeks after DPC sensitization. Treatment of the sample: therapeutic diphenylcyclopropenone sensitization with weekly scalp DPC. TCRdb re-called the RACE reads through MiXCR, storing one row per CDR3 protein. The profile shows about 85,000 distinct CDR3 sequences, around a tenth of them singletons. Specimen: whole blood, collected in connection with sensitization to the hapten diphenylcyclopropenone (DPC). Source of these receptors: a man aged 18 to 35 with alopecia areata. Some clones in this sample may be carry-over from other donors' samples.

This chain joins TRBV14 and TRBJ2-6; no definite D call. Between the trimmed V and J ends, which lost 2 bases and 12 bases, there was a span of 14 bases. CDR3 size: 14 residues. From germline, CDR1 is SGHDN and CDR2 FVKESK. The CDR3 here is CASSQFWAPGVLTF. The CDR3 region has the DNA TGTGCCAGCAGCCAATTTTGGGCGCCCGGCGTCCTGACTTTC. Combining the CDR3 with reference TRBV14 and TRBJ2-6 gives the whole variable domain EAGVTQFPSHSVIEKGQTVTLRCDPISGHDNLYWYRRVMGKEIKFLLHFVKESKQDESGMPNNRFLAERTGGTYSTLKVQPAELEDSGVYFCASSQFWAPGVLTFGAGSRLTVL.

This clonotype was seen many times. For the CDR3, the DNA is TGTGCCAGCAGCTTGGTGGCAGGGGGCGTGACAGATACGCAGTATTTT. It yields the protein CASSLVAGGVTDTQYF. The rearrangement joins TRBV5-5 to TRBJ2-3; 8 bases fit TRBD1. The CDR3 sequence is 16 residues long. The junction had 6 bases not matched to a gene; V was cut back by 0 bases and J by 3 bases. Germline CDR1 reads SGHKS; CDR2 reads YYEKEE (reference sequence).

V is TRBV3-1 and J is TRBJ1-2, with a possible D match to TRBD1 (5 bases). The V gene's germline CDR1 is LGHDT and CDR2 YNNKEL (reference sequence). Trimming pared 3 bases from V and 4 bases from J, leaving 15 bases between. CDR3 size: 15 residues. CDR3 DNA sequence: TGTGCCAGCAGCCAGGAGGGACTTTGGCTCTATGGCTACACCTTC. Translating gives CASSQEGLWLYGYTF.

This clonotype was detected ten times or more. The rearrangement uses TRBV7-2 and TRBJ2-3; D uncertain. Trimming cost V 6 bases and J 7 bases, with 17 bases left between them. The CDR3 runs 14 residues. Germline-derived CDR1 and CDR2 are SGHTA and FQGNSA. The CDR3 sequence is CASSSRVVLNTQYF. In DNA form, the CDR3 reads TGTGCCAGCAGTTCCCGAGTCGTCCTGAATACGCAGTATTTT.

This clonotype was recorded a few times. The gene calls are TRBV12-3 or TRBV12-4 and TRBJ2-2; D is unclear. V was shortened by 7 bases and J by 4 bases, with 10 bases between the two germline ends. The CDR3 contains 13 residues. DNA of the CDR3: TGTGCCAGCAAGGGCAGAGCCACCGGGGAGCTGTTTTTT. It yields the protein CASKGRATGELFF.

This clonotype was observed at least ten times. The rearrangement uses TRBV24-1 and TRBJ2-7, with D unresolved. CDR1 and CDR2 (germline): KGHDR, SFDVKD. The CDR3 consists of 13 residues. The germline V and J ends were trimmed by 7 bases and 5 bases, with 14 bases remaining between them. The CDR3 here is CATRSPVGHEQYF. Here the CDR3 DNA reads TGTGCCACCAGGTCTCCAGTTGGCCACGAGCAGTACTTC.

This sequence joins TRBV20-1 and TRBJ1-1, with D uncertain. V was pared by 6 bases and J by 3 bases, with 17 bases between. Germline CDR1 and CDR2: DFQATT and SNEGSKA (reference sequence). CDR3 length: 14 residues. The CDR3 DNA reads as TGCAGTGCGACGAAGATAGGGATTTACACTGAAGCTTTCTTT. The encoded protein is CSATKIGIYTEAFF.

This chain links TRBV3-1 with TRBJ2-1; D ambiguous. The CDR3 has 17 residues. Germline V lookup: CDR1 LGHDT, CDR2 YNNKEL (reference sequence). V was clipped by 0 bases and J by 7 bases, with 19 bases between them. In DNA, the CDR3 is TGTGCCAGCAGCCAAGATTTTTGGGATCGGGCTGAAAATGAGCAGTTCTTC. It yields the protein CASSQDFWDRAENEQFF.

V usage is TRBV7-3 and J usage is TRBJ2-3; D not resolved. V lost 5 bases, J lost 1 base, and 7 bases lay in between. CDR3 length: 13 residues. Germline CDR1 is SGHTA and CDR2 is FQGTGA. This CDR3 is CASSAMGTDTQYF. The CDR3 coding sequence is TGTGCCAGCAGCGCGATGGGCACAGATACGCAGTATTTT. The whole variable domain, filled in from reference TRBV7-3 and TRBJ2-3, reads GAGVSQTPSNKVTEKGKYVELRCDPISGHTALYWYRQSLGQGPEFLIYFQGTGAADDSGLPNDRFFAVRPEGSVSTLKIQRTERGDSAVYLCASSAMGTDTQYFGPGTRLTVL.

This clonotype was counted ten times or more. The V and J genes are TRBV7-8 and TRBJ2-3; D is unclear. The germline V gene encodes CDR1 SGHVS and CDR2 FQNEAQ. V shed 2 bases and J shed 4 bases, with 7 bases lying between them. This CDR3 contains 13 residues. The CDR3 is CASSLLGSDTQYF. For the CDR3, the DNA is TGTGCCAGCAGCTTATTGGGGTCAGATACGCAGTATTTT. Filled out from reference TRBV7-8 and TRBJ2-3, the complete variable domain reads GAGVSQSPRYKVAKRGQDVALRCDPISGHVSLFWYQQALGQGPEFLTYFQNEAQLDKSGLPSDRFFAERPEGSVSTLKIQRTQQEDSAVYLCASSLLGSDTQYFGPGTRLTVL.

The rearrangement links TRBV20-1 to TRBJ1-1; D call uncertain. Looked up from germline, CDR1 is DFQATT and CDR2 is SNEGSKA (reference sequence). CDR3 length: 10 amino acids. V lost 6 bases, J lost 4 bases, and 6 bases lay in between. The CDR3 nucleotides read TGCAGTGCAAAAAGCACTGAAGCTTTCTTT. It codes for CSAKSTEAFF.

This clonotype was detected only a few times. CDR3 coding DNA: TGTGCCAGCAGCCCCCGGACAGGGAATATCATGAACACTGAAGCTTTCTTT. This sequence encodes CASSPRTGNIMNTEAFF. The gene calls are TRBV9 and TRBJ1-1; 8 bases agree with TRBD1. From germline, CDR1 is SGDLS and CDR2 YYNGEE. V lost 4 bases to trimming and J lost 0 bases; unmatched junction nucleotides: 11. The CDR3 has 17 residues. The whole variable domain, remainder taken from reference TRBV9 and TRBJ1-1, is DSGVTQTPKHLITATGQRVTLRCSPRSGDLSVYWYQQSLDQGLQFLIQYYNGEERAKGNILERFSAQQFPDLHSELNLSSLELGDSALYFCASSPRTGNIMNTEAFFGQGTRLTVV.

The chain joins TRBV4-3 to TRBJ2-1, with 9 bases aligning to TRBD2. The CDR3 runs to 15 residues. The V and J ends lost 4 bases and 4 bases, in that order; junction bases with no gene match: 5. CDR1 is LGHNA, CDR2 YSLEER, per germline. CDR3 DNA: TGCGCCAGCAGCCCTAGAAGCGGGGGGTACAATGAGCAGTTCTTC. Residues: CASSPRSGGYNEQFF.